This T cell receptor beta chain derives from a study of response to subunit inactivated influenza vaccine. The length of the CDR3 is 18 residues. Germline CDR1 SGHAT, CDR2 FQDESV (reference sequence). Trimming removed 4 bases from V and 0 bases from J; junction bases left unmatched: 9. The table lists this clonotype with a few counts. In TCRdb, the RT-PCR reads were re-called with MiXCR into one record per CDR3 protein. The table includes around 500,000 distinct CDR3 sequences, roughly 9.8% detected once. The V gene is TRBV11-1, the J gene TRBJ2-2; 9 bases fit TRBD1. The specimen comprised PBMCs from blood, sampled about 40 days after vaccination. This TCR was recovered from a man in his forties or fifties who received an inactivated influenza vaccine. The CDR3 reads CASSSSPGQGTNTGELFF. In nucleotides, the CDR3 is TGTGCCAGCAGCTCGTCCCCGGGACAGGGAACGAACACCGGGGAGCTGTTTTTT. Drawing the rest from reference TRBV11-1 and TRBJ2-2, the complete variable domain is EAEVAQSPRYKITEKSQAVAFWCDPISGHATLYWYRQILGQGPELLVQFQDESVVDDSQLPKDRFSAERLKGVDSTLKIQPAELGDSAMYLCASSSSPGQGTNTGELFFGEGSRLTVL.